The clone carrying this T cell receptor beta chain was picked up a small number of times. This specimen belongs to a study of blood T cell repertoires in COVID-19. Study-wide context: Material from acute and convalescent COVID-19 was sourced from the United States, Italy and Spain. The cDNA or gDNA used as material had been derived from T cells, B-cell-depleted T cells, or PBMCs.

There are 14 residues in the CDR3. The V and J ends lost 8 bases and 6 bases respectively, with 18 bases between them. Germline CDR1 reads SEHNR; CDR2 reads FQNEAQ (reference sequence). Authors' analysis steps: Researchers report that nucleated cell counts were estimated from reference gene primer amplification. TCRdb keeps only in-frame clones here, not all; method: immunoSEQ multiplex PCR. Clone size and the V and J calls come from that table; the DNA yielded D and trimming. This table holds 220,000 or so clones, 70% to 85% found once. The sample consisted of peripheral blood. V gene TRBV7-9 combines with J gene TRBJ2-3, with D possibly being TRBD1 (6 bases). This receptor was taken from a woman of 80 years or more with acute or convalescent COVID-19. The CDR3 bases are TGTGCCAGCGGTGACAGGCCCTCCGTTGATACGCAGTATTTT. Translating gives CASGDRPSVDTQYF.